This T cell receptor (beta chain) appears in the sequencing data of a study of T cell responses to AZD1222 COVID-19 vaccine. With regard to this clone: Its antigen is not known.

Whole-study findings and limits: Only a handful of AZD1222 recipients, several in all, had baseline seropositivity. Nearly half of the spike-specific TCRs reportedly recognize variant regions that carry no mutations. Sampling captured repertoires only after the peak T cell response.

Profiled with immunoSEQ multiplex PCR; TCRdb holds only in-frame clones, not every one. This table holds 120,000 or so clones, 80% to 90% found once. CDR3 length: 13 amino acids. The V gene's germline CDR1 is SNHLY and CDR2 FYNNEI. Trimming cost V 6 bases and J 1 base, with 9 bases left between them. The sequencing here drew on peripheral blood, taken on day 0 of MenACWY control vaccination. The chain recombines TRBV2 with TRBJ1-1, with D possibly being TRBD1 (6 bases). The source of this sequence is an adult in good health. CDR3 nucleotide sequence: TGTGCCAGCAGCGCGACAGGGAACACTGAAGCTTTCTTT. As protein: CASSATGNTEAFF.